A single sample gave rise to the 18 T cell receptor beta chains below, sequenced in a study of T cells in tuberculosis. Sorting used thawed, overnight-rested PBMC stained with anti-CD3, a viability dye and GMM-loaded CD1B tetramer. CD1B tetramers were loaded with Rhodococcus equi-derived C32 glucose monomycolate. The assay was immunoSEQ multiplex PCR, and TCRdb's table has in-frame clones only and misses some. In the table there are around 60,000 clones, around 86% of which are singletons. Source material: CD1b-GMM tetramer-negative cells sorted from PBMCs. These receptors originate from an adult woman with latent tuberculosis.

This clone appeared a single time. The V and J genes are TRBV5-1 and TRBJ2-1; the match to TRBD2 covers 9 bases. Germline CDR1 and CDR2: SGHRS and YFSETQ. This CDR3 is built from 16 residues. Losses at the gene ends were 8 bases for V and 0 bases for J; bases not matched to a gene: 9. In DNA, the CDR3 is TGCGCCAGTCAGCATAGCGGGAGTGGCTCCTACAATGAGCAGTTCTTC. It codes for CASQHSGSGSYNEQFF.

This chain links TRBV7-3 with TRBJ2-6; 7 bases line up with TRBD1. The J segment lost 0 bases and the V segment lost 6 bases, leaving 5 bases of the junction unmatched. The CDR3 runs 16 residues. The germline V gene encodes CDR1 SGHTA and CDR2 FQGTGA. CDR3 loop: CASSSGQASGANVLTF. In DNA form, the CDR3 reads TGTGCCAGCAGTTCCGGACAGGCCTCTGGGGCCAACGTCCTGACTTTC.

J is TRBJ2-1 and V is TRBV18; tentatively, D is TRBD2 (5 bases). The CDR3 runs 18 residues. Trimming removed 3 bases from V and 0 bases from J, with 18 bases in between. Germline V gene sequence: CDR1 KGHSH, CDR2 LQKENI. This chain's CDR3 is CASSPAGRPSFSYNEQFF. DNA of the CDR3: TGTGCCAGCTCACCGGCGGGCAGGCCATCCTTCTCCTACAATGAGCAGTTCTTC.

This chain uses TRBV6-6 with TRBJ1-2, with D unclear. CDR1 is MNHNY and CDR2 is SVGAGI in the germline V gene (reference sequence). CDR3 length equals 16 residues. The V end was cut by 5 bases, the J end by 0 bases, with 16 bases between. For the CDR3, the DNA is TGTGCCAGCAGTAAGACACCCGCCTTAGCTAACTATGGCTACACCTTC. Encoded protein: CASSKTPALANYGYTF.

This chain connects TRBV5-1 to TRBJ2-5; 8 bases agree with TRBD1. Per germline, CDR1 SGHRS and CDR2 YFSETQ. CDR3 length equals 14 residues. With V trimmed by 4 bases and J by 4 bases, 6 bases remained unmatched. CDR3 nucleotides: TGCGCCAGCAGCACCCCCGGACAGGGAGAGACCCAGTACTTC. Translating it yields CASSTPGQGETQYF.

This chain links TRBV28 with TRBJ2-3, with 9 bases that match TRBD1. The germline V gene encodes CDR1 MDHEN and CDR2 SYDVKM. This CDR3 contains 15 residues. V was pared by 8 bases and J by 3 bases, with 9 bases of the junction left unmatched. The CDR3 loop reads CASGTLTGGTDTQYF. DNA for the CDR3: TGTGCCAGCGGTACGTTGACAGGGGGGACAGATACGCAGTATTTT. The whole variable domain, remainder taken from reference TRBV28 and TRBJ2-3, is DVKVTQSSRYLVKRTGEKVFLECVQDMDHENMFWYRQDPGLGLRLIYFSYDVKMKEKGDIPEGYSVSREKKERFSLILESASTNQTSMYLCASGTLTGGTDTQYFGPGTRLTVL.

The CDR3 DNA is TGTGCCAGCTCACCGGGACAGGGTAACGAGCAGTACTTC. Protein sequence: CASSPGQGNEQYF. This chain uses TRBV18 with TRBJ2-7; 9 bases align to TRBD1. Germline V gene data show CDR1 as KGHSH and CDR2 as LQKENI. The V and J ends lost 3 bases and 5 bases, in that order; junction bases with no gene match: 2. This CDR3 is built from 13 residues. Complete variable domain (other parts from reference TRBV18 and TRBJ2-7): NAGVMQNPRHLVRRRGQEARLRCSPMKGHSHVYWYRQLPEEGLKFMVYLQKENIIDESGMPKERFSAEFPKEGPSILRIQQVVRGDSAAYFCASSPGQGNEQYFGPGTRLTVT.

The chain carries TRBV10-1 and TRBJ1-1; 8 nucleotides line up with TRBD1. Losses at the gene ends were 1 base for V and 2 bases for J; bases not matched to a gene: 9. Germline V CDR1 and CDR2: WNHNN, SYGVQD (reference sequence). The CDR3 is made up of 17 amino acids. The chain's CDR3 is CASSEYHKGQGNTEAFF. The CDR3 DNA reads TGCGCCAGCAGTGAGTATCATAAAGGACAGGGCAACACTGAAGCTTTCTTT.

This chain connects TRBV11-2 to TRBJ2-7; 8 positions agree with TRBD1. The CDR3 is made up of 16 amino acids. Germline-derived CDR1 and CDR2 are SGHAT and FQNNGV. V trimming: 5 bases; J trimming: 2 bases; junction bases outside the gene matches: 11. The DNA of the CDR3 is TGTGCCAGCAGCGTGGGCCGGGACAGGTTTACCTACGAGCAGTACTTC. Amino acid sequence: CASSVGRDRFTYEQYF.

The rearrangement uses TRBV12-1 and TRBJ1-1. TRBV12-1 is labeled a pseudogene. This CDR3 contains 12 residues. The CDR3 nucleotides read TGTGCCAGCAGCCCCTTTTCCACTGAAGCTTTCTTT. This codes for CASSPFSTEAFF.

The chain has TRBV28 and TRBJ1-1; tentative D call: TRBD1 (5 bases). V lost 7 bases, J lost 0 bases, and 15 bases lay in between. The CDR3 is made up of 15 amino acids. Looked up from germline, CDR1 is MDHEN and CDR2 is SYDVKM. For the CDR3, the DNA is TGTGCCAGCACCTACTTTCGCAGGGTGAACACTGAAGCTTTCTTT. Residues: CASTYFRRVNTEAFF.

This chain links TRBV29-1 with TRBJ2-7; 9 bases map to TRBD2. The ends lost 3 bases at V and 6 bases at J; junction bases unmatched: 6. Germline V lookup: CDR1 SQVTM, CDR2 ANQGSEA. This CDR3 is built from 13 residues. In DNA form, the CDR3 reads TGCAGCGTTGAGCTAGCGGGACCCTCCGAGCAGTACTTC. It encodes CSVELAGPSEQYF.

The chain uses TRBV9 and TRBJ2-1; D gene ambiguous. The CDR3 totals 14 residues. V gave up 2 bases and J gave up 0 bases, with 6 bases separating them. Germline V CDR1 and CDR2: SGDLS, YYNGEE. Here the CDR3 reads CASSVRSSYNEQFF. The CDR3 region has the DNA TGTGCCAGCAGCGTTCGGAGCTCCTACAATGAGCAGTTCTTC.

CDR3 in DNA: TGTGCCAGCAGTTCCAACAGGGGTGGAGATACGCAGTATTTT. Protein: CASSSNRGGDTQYF. The V gene is TRBV27, the J gene TRBJ2-3; 7 nucleotides line up with TRBD1. Looked up from germline, CDR1 is MNHEY and CDR2 is SMNVEV (reference sequence). V shed 4 bases, J shed 5 bases, and the junction held 6 bases outside the gene matches. The CDR3 has 14 amino acids.

This clone has just one count. The chain links TRBV6-5 to TRBJ2-1, with a tentative D call TRBD2 (6 bases). V was trimmed by 7 bases and J by 7 bases, leaving 20 bases between them. This CDR3 is built from 15 residues. The germline CDR1 and CDR2 sequences are MNHEY and SVGAGI. The CDR3 DNA sequence: TGTGCCAGCATTCCCGCCAAGTTTCGGGAGAATGAGCAGTTCTTC. Amino acids: CASIPAKFRENEQFF.

This clone was detected only once. The chain employs TRBV6-5 and TRBJ2-1; D not resolved. The CDR3 length is 13 residues. The V gene lost 0 bases and the J gene lost 6 bases, with 6 bases spanning the gap. Germline CDR1 is MNHEY and CDR2 is SVGAGI. The CDR3, as DNA: TGTGCCAGCAGTTACTCGATGCGCAATGAGCAGTTCTTC. Translated, it gives CASSYSMRNEQFF.

The chain uses TRBV10-3 and TRBJ1-1, with 8 bases matching TRBD1. V lost 2 bases, J lost 4 bases, and 3 bases stayed unmatched. CDR3 size: 14 residues. The germline V gene encodes CDR1 ENHRY and CDR2 SYGVKD. The CDR3 sequence: CAISERQGATEAFF. The CDR3 bases are TGTGCCATCAGTGAGAGGCAGGGGGCCACTGAAGCTTTCTTT.

The rearrangement links TRBV5-1 to TRBJ2-1, with 12 positions matching TRBD2. Germline assignment: CDR1 SGHRS and CDR2 YFSETQ. The V segment lost 0 bases and the J segment 4 bases; nucleotides outside the gene matches: 14. CDR3 size: 20 residues. CDR3 DNA: TGCGCCAGCAGCTTGGCCGGGGGGGCCTCGACTAGCGGGAGTTACAATGAGCAGTTCTTC. Translated: CASSLAGGASTSGSYNEQFF.